These T cell receptor beta chains were read from a single sample in a study of Graves' ophthalmopathy and Graves' hyperthyroidism. TCRdb redid the calling of the multiplex PCR reads with MiXCR, one entry per CDR3 protein. Among about 1.1 million distinct CDR3 sequences listed, about two fifths were seen once. The sample consisted of peripheral blood or thyroid tissue (not recorded which). These receptors all stem from an adult man with Graves' hyperthyroidism. The CDR3 runs from the conserved cysteine through the conserved F or W. A D gene is named only where the DNA matches it firmly. Expanded clones get a size class; other rows say once, few or many, or leave the size out.

V,size,D,J,DNA,CDR3
TRBV19,many,TRBD1,TRBJ1-2,TGTGCCACTAACGGACAGGGGGGCTATGGCTACACCTTC,CATNGQGGYGYTF
TRBV19,many,.,TRBJ1-4,TGTGCCAGTAGTATCGGGGGCACCGCAACTAATGAAAAACTGTTTTTT,CASSIGGTATNEKLFF
TRBV10-2,.,.,TRBJ1-1,TGCGCCAGTTACTTGGGGGCCACTGAAGCTTTCTTT,CASYLGATEAFF
TRBV12-3/TRBV12-4,few,.,TRBJ1-3,TGTGCCAGCAGTTTACAGGGCGGGCACACCATATATTTT,CASSLQGGHTIYF
TRBV10-3,.,TRBD2,TRBJ2-7,TGTGCCACCCGTGAGGCGGGAGGACGCGAGCAGTACTTC,CATREAGGREQYF
TRBV20-1,few,TRBD2,TRBJ2-7,TGCAGTGCTAGAAAACAGCGGGGGCCACTCTACGAGCAGTACTTC,CSARKQRGPLYEQYF
TRBV6-5,.,.,TRBJ1-4,TGTGCCAGTCGACCGGGCCCTACGTGGGAAAAACTGTTTTTT,CASRPGPTWEKLFF
TRBV15,.,.,TRBJ2-2,TGTGCCCCGGGTCAGGGAAACACCGGGGAGCTGTTTTTT,CAPGQGNTGELFF
TRBV12-3/TRBV12-4,.,TRBD1,TRBJ2-5,TGTGCCAGCAGTCCCCAACCCGGGACAGGGGCGGTTCAAGAGACCCAGTACTTC,CASSPQPGTGAVQETQYF
TRBV12-3/TRBV12-4,many,TRBD2,TRBJ2-5,TGTGCCAGCAGTCTACTAGCGGGACAAGAGACCCAGTACTTC,CASSLLAGQETQYF
TRBV29-1,.,.,TRBJ1-5,TGCAGCGTCGGGACGGCCTTCAATCAGCCCCAGCATTTT,CSVGTAFNQPQHF
TRBV20-1,many,TRBD1,TRBJ1-1,TGCAGTGCTAGGGCAGGGGGCATCGACACTGAAGCTTTCTTT,CSARAGGIDTEAFF
TRBV5-6,.,.,TRBJ1-4,TGTGCCAGCAGCTTGTATTCAGGAGCAACTAATGAAAAACTGTTTTTT,CASSLYSGATNEKLFF
TRBV7-2,.,.,TRBJ2-2,TGTGCCAGCAGCCAAGAGGGTAGGACCGGGGAGCTGTTTTTT,CASSQEGRTGELFF
TRBV7-9,.,TRBD1,TRBJ2-7,TGTGCCAGCTTACCGGGACAGGGGGCCGACGAGCAGTACTTC,CASLPGQGADEQYF
TRBV25-1,.,.,TRBJ1-6,TGTGCCAGCCGCGAGGCAGTCGATAATTCACCCCTCCACTTT,CASREAVDNSPLHF
TRBV14,few,.,TRBJ2-7,TGTGCCAGCAGCCAATCGGGACTGGGGGCCTTCGAGTACTTC,CASSQSGLGAFEYF
TRBV7-8,many,.,TRBJ1-2,TGTGCCAGCAGCTTAGAGGGGAAGTACACCTTC,CASSLEGKYTF
TRBV6-2/TRBV6-3,.,.,TRBJ2-5,TGTGCCAGCAAGCCGACAGGCCAAGAGACCCAGTACTTC,CASKPTGQETQYF
TRBV15,.,TRBD1,TRBJ2-2,TGTGCCACCAGCAGAGGGGACAGGAACACCGGGGAGCTGTTTTTT,CATSRGDRNTGELFF
TRBV4-3,many,.,TRBJ1-6,TGCGCCAGCAGCCATGTAGGCCGGGGAAATTCACCCCTCCACTTT,CASSHVGRGNSPLHF
TRBV6-2/TRBV6-3,.,.,TRBJ2-7,TGTGCTAGCAGTTTGGAATCTTTGGTCCACGAGCAGTACTTC,CASSLESLVHEQYF
TRBV7-9,.,.,TRBJ2-5,TGTGCCAGCAGCTTATTAGGAGGACTCAAGCAAGGCAGGACCCAGTACTTC,CASSLLGGLKQGRTQYF
TRBV9,.,TRBD2,TRBJ2-5,TGTGCCAGCAGCGTACGAGCTAGCGGGCCAACTCAAGAGACCCAGTACTTC,CASSVRASGPTQETQYF
TRBV10-2,many,TRBD1,TRBJ2-7,TGCGCCAGCAGTGCCGGACAGGGGGCGTCGGAGCAGTACTTC,CASSAGQGASEQYF
TRBV7-8,.,.,TRBJ1-2,TGTGCCAGCAGCTTCACTGAGATGGTTGAAGGCTACACCTTC,CASSFTEMVEGYTF
TRBV14,few,.,TRBJ2-6,TGTGCCAGCAGCCAAACCCTGACAGCGTCGAAAACCTCTGGGGCCAACGTCCTGACTTTC,CASSQTLTASKTSGANVLTF
TRBV6-5,many,.,TRBJ2-5,TGTGCCAGCAGTTACGAGCGGGTTAAAGAGACCCAGTACTTC,CASSYERVKETQYF
TRBV19,.,TRBD1,TRBJ1-1,TGTGCCAGTAGTAGGGACAGGTCAATGAACACTGAAGCTTTCTTT,CASSRDRSMNTEAFF
TRBV7-2,few,.,TRBJ2-7,TGTGCCAGCAGCTTATTTCACTTGGACTTAACTTCGGGCGAGCAGTACTTC,CASSLFHLDLTSGEQYF
TRBV12-3/TRBV12-4,.,TRBD1,TRBJ1-2,TGTGCCAGCAGTCTACCAGGGGGCGTGACTTTCTTTGGCTACACCTTC,CASSLPGGVTFFGYTF
TRBV19,many,.,TRBJ1-2,TGTGCCAGTAGTATCTCAGGGGACGGCGTCTATGGCTACACCTTC,CASSISGDGVYGYTF
TRBV28,once,TRBD1,TRBJ1-2,TGTGCCAGCAGTTTCCGATCGCTTAGGACAGGGGTTGTTAGAGGCTACACCTTC,CASSFRSLRTGVVRGYTF
TRBV10-3,few,TRBD1,TRBJ2-7,TGTGCCAGCAACCCCTATCCGGACAGGGCGGGCGAGCAGTACTTC,CASNPYPDRAGEQYF
TRBV7-9,.,.,TRBJ1-4,TGTGCCAGCAGCTTAGGGGAAATCAGTAATGAAAAACTGTTTTTT,CASSLGEISNEKLFF
TRBV7-8,once,.,TRBJ2-2,TGTGCCAGCAGCGTAGCCGTGGGCTTTGGCACCGGGGAGCTGTTTTTT,CASSVAVGFGTGELFF
TRBV20-1,many,.,TRBJ2-7,TGCAGTGCTAGTAGGTCCTACGAGCAGTACTTC,CSASRSYEQYF
TRBV12-3/TRBV12-4,.,.,TRBJ2-7,TGTGCCAGCAGTTCCCGGGACTTCCAGGCCTACGAGCAGTACTTC,CASSSRDFQAYEQYF
TRBV7-2,many,.,TRBJ1-5,TGTGCCAGCAGCTTAATGACAGGTCAGCAGCCCCAGCATTTT,CASSLMTGQQPQHF
TRBV2,few,.,TRBJ2-5,TGTGCCAGCAAGCGACAACAGGGTCCACAAGAGACCCAGTACTTC,CASKRQQGPQETQYF
TRBV7-2,many,TRBD1,TRBJ2-2,TGTGCCAGCAGCAACCCTCCGGGACAGGGTTACACCGGGGAGCTGTTTTTT,CASSNPPGQGYTGELFF
TRBV15,many,.,TRBJ2-7,TGTGCCACCAGCAGCCGAGTCGGGGGCTACGAGCAGTACTTC,CATSSRVGGYEQYF
TRBV20-1,few,.,TRBJ1-5,TGCAGTGCTAGAGGTGGCAGGGGCACCCGAAGCAATCAGCCCCAGCATTTT,CSARGGRGTRSNQPQHF
TRBV20-1,few,.,TRBJ2-3,TGCAGTGCTAGGTGGCAGGACACAGATACGCAGTATTTT,CSARWQDTDTQYF
TRBV19,.,.,TRBJ1-1,TGTGCCAGTAGTATAGTGGGGAGGAACACTGAAGCTTTCTTT,CASSIVGRNTEAFF
TRBV24-1,.,.,TRBJ1-6,TGTGCCACCAGTTCGGGAGGCTCCTATAATTCACCCCTCCACTTT,CATSSGGSYNSPLHF
TRBV5-1,.,TRBD2,TRBJ2-5,TGCGCCAGCAGCTCAGAAGGACTAGCGGGGTGGAGGACCCAGTACTTC,CASSSEGLAGWRTQYF
TRBV20-1,.,.,TRBJ2-2,TGCAGTGCCATGCTCACCGGGGAGCTGTTTTTT,CSAMLTGELFF
TRBV15,few,.,TRBJ2-6,TGTGCCACCAGCAGCTCCCTGGGGTCTGGGGCCAACGTCCTGACTTTC,CATSSSLGSGANVLTF
TRBV6-2/TRBV6-3,few,.,TRBJ1-1,TGTGCCAGCAGTTTTCAGGGATCGTCCACTGAAGCTTTCTTT,CASSFQGSSTEAFF